Each of the 32 T cell receptor beta chains below was sequenced from the same sample in a study of molecular identifiers for immune sequencing clone quantification. TCRdb ran MiXCR on the PCR reads and lists one entry per CDR3 protein. The sample has hundreds of thousands of distinct CDR3 sequences, approximately 20% seen once. The material sequenced was naive CD8+ T cells from blood, with Jurkat cell RNA spiked in. Sample subset: FACS-sorted CD8+CD4-CCR7+CD45RA+ naive T cells. The receptors derive from a human donor in good health. Some libraries in this study had Jurkat cell RNA spiked in.

This clonotype came up many times. The chain uses TRBV27 and TRBJ1-3; D remains ambiguous. This CDR3 contains 15 residues. Germline-derived CDR1 and CDR2 are MNHEY and SMNVEV (reference sequence). Trimming removed 7 bases at V and 7 bases at J, with 20 bases between. CDR3 sequence reads: CASTPSFGLGNTIYF. The CDR3 DNA is TGTGCCAGCACCCCCTCCTTCGGCCTTGGGAACACCATATATTTT.

This clonotype was counted ten times or more. A read error may explain this, as a much larger clone is one base away. V is TRBV11-1 and J is TRBJ2-3, with unresolved D. The CDR3 has 12 residues. CDR1 and CDR2 from the germline V gene are SGHAT and FQDESV (reference sequence). V was pared by 2 bases and J by 4 bases, with 4 bases between. The CDR3 spells CASSLWPDTQYF. CDR3 in DNA: TGTGCCAGCAGCTTATGGCCAGATACGCAGTATTTT.

Many counts were recorded for this clonotype. This chain links TRBV7-6 with TRBJ1-4; TRBD1 matches 7 bases. Unmatched junction bases numbered 6, after V lost 5 bases and J lost 12 bases. CDR3 length: 12 amino acids. The germline gives CDR1 SGHVS, CDR2 FNYEAQ. This chain's CDR3 is CASSQGGVELFF. The DNA of the CDR3 is TGTGCCAGCAGCCAGGGGGGGGTGGAACTGTTTTTT.

Regarding this clonotype: Since a much larger clone is just one base distant, this may be a read error. Because the CDR3's place on the DNA is in doubt, the DNA is left out and the CDR3 is given as listed by TCRdb. The chain has TRBV30 and TRBJ1-1. The CDR3 numbers 13 amino acids, ends counted. The germline V gene encodes CDR1 GTSNPN and CDR2 SVGIG (reference sequence). CDR3: CAWSVGVGTEASF.

This clonotype has at least ten counts. The chain uses TRBV27 and TRBJ2-7, with D tentatively TRBD2 (6 bases). The CDR3 totals 14 residues. Trimming shortened V by 2 bases and J by 2 bases, and 10 bases separated the two germline ends. Germline V CDR1 and CDR2: MNHEY, SMNVEV (reference sequence). The CDR3 loop reads CASSLGGVPYEQYF. In DNA, the CDR3 is TGTGCCAGCAGTTTAGGAGGGGTCCCCTACGAGCAGTACTTC.

This clonotype occurred many times. The rearrangement links TRBV7-2 to TRBJ2-1; 9 bases map to TRBD2. CDR1 is SGHTA, CDR2 FQGNSA, per germline. Trimming removed 5 bases from V and 3 bases from J; junction bases left unmatched: 5. The CDR3 loop spans 15 amino acids. Written as DNA, the CDR3 is TGTGCCAGCAGCCTATTAGCGGGAGACTACAATGAGCAGTTCTTC. Amino acid sequence: CASSLLAGDYNEQFF. Full variable domain (missing parts from reference TRBV7-2 and TRBJ2-1): GAGVSQSPSNKVTEKGKDVELRCDPISGHTALYWYRQSLGQGLEFLIYFQGNSAPDKSGLPSDRFSAERTGGSVSTLTIQRTQQEDSAVYLCASSLLAGDYNEQFFGPGTRLTVL.

This clonotype was found many times. V gene TRBV4-3 combines with J gene TRBJ2-5; D remains unclear. The germline CDR1 and CDR2 sequences are LGHNA and YSLEER. The CDR3 totals 15 residues. Trimming took off 1 base at V and 5 bases at J, with 14 bases between the two ends. Here the CDR3 reads CASSQGPDPLETQYF. As DNA, the CDR3 is TGCGCCAGCAGCCAAGGGCCAGACCCATTGGAGACCCAGTACTTC.

This clonotype was observed many times. The gene calls are TRBV27 and TRBJ2-2, with D perhaps given as TRBD1 or TRBD2 (5 bases each). This CDR3 region has 14 residues. Deletions cut 5 bases from V and 2 bases from J, with 9 bases between. The germline gives CDR1 MNHEY, CDR2 SMNVEV (reference sequence). As DNA, the CDR3 is TGTGCCAGCAGTCGAGGGGAAAACACCGGGGAGCTGTTTTTT. Its translation is CASSRGENTGELFF.

This clonotype showed up many times. The rearrangement joins TRBV5-8 to TRBJ2-7; tentative D call: TRBD2 (5 bases). CDR1 and CDR2 (germline): SGHTS, YDEGEE. Trimming took off 0 bases at V and 5 bases at J, with 9 bases between the two ends. The CDR3 is 13 residues long. The CDR3 region is CASSLALADEQYF. As DNA, the CDR3 is TGTGCCAGCAGCTTGGCTCTAGCAGACGAGCAGTACTTC.

The rearrangement links TRBV4-3 to TRBJ1-5, with D unclear. Germline values: CDR1 LGHNA, CDR2 YSLEER. The CDR3 loop spans 16 amino acids. V lost 0 bases, J lost 5 bases, and 14 bases lay in between. In DNA form, the CDR3 reads TGCGCCAGCAGCCAAGATTATCGTCAGCCTTATCAGCCCCAGCATTTT. Translating it yields CASSQDYRQPYQPQHF.

This clonotype has ten or more counts. This chain links TRBV20-1 with TRBJ2-3; 9 bases are shared with TRBD2. The CDR3 spans 15 residues. Per the germline V gene, CDR1 is DFQATT and CDR2 is SNEGSKA (reference sequence). After removal of 1 base from V and 0 bases from J, the junction contained 2 bases not matched to a gene. The CDR3 sequence is CSARGLAASTDTQYF. DNA of the CDR3: TGCAGTGCTAGAGGACTAGCGGCCAGCACAGATACGCAGTATTTT.

Ten or more counts support this clonotype. The gene calls are TRBV7-9 and TRBJ1-1; D is undetermined. V lost 3 bases, J lost 6 bases, and 5 bases lay in between. The length of the CDR3 is 11 residues. Germline CDR1 is SEHNR and CDR2 is FQNEAQ (reference sequence). The CDR3 DNA is TGTGCCAGCAGCTTCAGGCCTGAAGCTTTCTTT. Its protein product is CASSFRPEAFF.

The sample holds many counts of this clonotype. V gene TRBV20-1 combines with J gene TRBJ2-7, with 8 bases aligning to TRBD2. Trimming took 6 bases from V and 1 from J; bases not matched to a gene: 17. Germline V gene lookup returns CDR1 DFQATT and CDR2 SNEGSKA (reference sequence). The CDR3 sequence is 17 residues long. The CDR3 protein is CSALTRGKRELSYEQYF. CDR3 nucleotides: TGCAGTGCGCTTACGAGGGGTAAGCGGGAGCTGTCCTACGAGCAGTACTTC.

Notes on this clonotype: A junction end diverges from the germline sequence, so it may reflect a read error. This chain uses TRBV5-6 with TRBJ2-7; the D gene is possibly TRBD2 (5 bases). The germline CDR1 and CDR2 sequences are SGHDT and YYEEEE. The CDR3 runs to 15 residues. CDR3 bases: TGTGCCAGCAGCTTGGGCGGAGGAAGCTCCTACGGGCAGTACTTC. This codes for CASSLGGGSSYGQYF.

In regard to this clonotype: A single base separates this from a much larger clone, so it may be a read error. This chain joins TRBV12-3 or TRBV12-4 and TRBJ1-2; D not resolved. The CDR3 is 16 amino acids. The CDR3 region is CASSPRRPTLALGYAF. The CDR3 coding sequence is TGTGCCAGCAGCCCCCGGAGGCCAACATTAGCCCTAGGCTACGCCTTC.

The chain is built from TRBV20-1 and TRBJ1-6; TRBD1 might be the D (5 bases). Germline V CDR1 and CDR2: DFQATT, SNEGSKA (reference sequence). Trimming took off 4 bases at V and 6 bases at J, with 13 bases between the two ends. CDR3 length equals 14 residues. The CDR3 loop is CSAKRQSVNSPLHF. CDR3 DNA: TGCAGTGCTAAACGACAGTCCGTTAATTCACCCCTCCACTTT.

This clonotype was found many times. The chain employs TRBV2 and TRBJ1-1; 8 bases line up with TRBD1. The germline CDR1 and CDR2 sequences are SNHLY and FYNNEI. The CDR3 is 13 residues long. Losses at the gene ends were 6 bases for V and 6 bases for J; bases not matched to a gene: 6. The CDR3 DNA is TGTGCCAGCAGGAGGACAGGGAAACCTGAAGCTTTCTTT. Translated: CASRRTGKPEAFF. The whole variable domain, filled in from reference TRBV2 and TRBJ1-1, reads EPEVTQTPSHQVTQMGQEVILRCVPISNHLYFYWYRQILGQKVEFLVSFYNNEISEKSEIFDDQFSVERPDGSNFTLKIRSTKLEDSAMYFCASRRTGKPEAFFGQGTRLTVV.

This clonotype has ten or more counts. The chain joins TRBV29-1 to TRBJ2-7, with D tentatively TRBD1 (5 bases). The germline V and J ends were trimmed by 2 bases and 6 bases, with 14 bases remaining between them. Germline V gene data show CDR1 as SQVTM and CDR2 as ANQGSEA. This CDR3 region has 13 residues. The DNA for the CDR3 is TGCAGCGTTGAAAGGTCTGACAGTCTCGAGCAGTACTTC. Amino acids: CSVERSDSLEQYF.

This clonotype was counted a few times. The CDR3 protein is CASKRTLEETQYF. CDR3 sequence (DNA): TGTGCCAGCAAGCGAACCCTCGAGGAGACCCAGTACTTC. The chain recombines TRBV11-2 with TRBJ2-5; the D is unclear. V was clipped by 7 bases and J by 5 bases, with 14 bases between them. Germline assignment: CDR1 SGHAT and CDR2 FQNNGV. The CDR3 is 13 residues long.

J is TRBJ1-2 and V is TRBV12-3 or TRBV12-4, with 12 bases identical to TRBD1. CDR3 length: 13 residues. V gave up 6 bases and J gave up 7 bases; unmatched junction bases: 3. The CDR3 loop reads CASSLGQGAGYTF. The CDR3 DNA reads TGTGCCAGCAGCCTGGGACAGGGGGCTGGCTACACCTTC.

As to this clonotype: A much larger clone differs by one base, so this may be a read error. J is TRBJ1-1 and V is TRBV7-6; D gene ambiguous. This CDR3 is built from 15 residues. The V gene's germline CDR1 is SGHVS and CDR2 FNYEAQ. The CDR3 bases are TGTGTCAGCAGCCCCCAAGGTCCCGGGTGGACTGAAGCTTTCTTT. This gives the protein CVSSPQGPGWTEAFF.

This clonotype was seen repeatedly, ten times or more. The CDR3 region has the DNA TGTGCCAGCAGCTTCCCACTCGCTCTATACAATGAGCAGTTCTTC. It yields the protein CASSFPLALYNEQFF. This chain connects TRBV7-6 to TRBJ2-1; no definite D call. Trimming left V 3 bases short and J 4 bases short, with 13 bases between. CDR3 length equals 15 residues. CDR1 and CDR2 (germline): SGHVS, FNYEAQ.

This clonotype was recorded at least ten times. The V and J genes are TRBV6-5 and TRBJ1-5; 7 bases agree with TRBD1. Germline loops: CDR1 MNHEY, CDR2 SVGAGI. J was trimmed by 4 bases and V by 6 bases; bases with no gene match: 6. The CDR3 covers 14 residues. The CDR3 region has the DNA TGTGCCAGCAGCAACAGGGGCGGGAATCAGCCCCAGCATTTT. This gives the protein CASSNRGGNQPQHF.

Many counts were recorded for this clonotype. The V call is TRBV20-1, the J call TRBJ1-5; no clear D gene. Germline CDR1 is DFQATT and CDR2 is SNEGSKA (reference sequence). Trimming shortened V by 0 bases and J by 3 bases, and 9 bases separated the two germline ends. CDR3 length equals 14 residues. The CDR3 nucleotides read TGCAGTGCTAGAGATTTGGGGATCAATCAGCCCCAGCATTTT. Translating gives CSARDLGINQPQHF.

This clonotype appeared many times. In DNA, the CDR3 is TGCGCCAGCAGCAGGGGGGGGTACAATGAGCAGTTCTTC. This codes for CASSRGGYNEQFF. The chain uses TRBV4-3 and TRBJ2-1, with a weak D call TRBD2 (7 bases). Germline V gene data show CDR1 as LGHNA and CDR2 as YSLEER. Trimming stripped 5 bases from V and 4 bases from J, with 9 bases between. The CDR3 is 13 residues long.

The rearrangement joins TRBV27 to TRBJ2-7; 9 nucleotides line up with TRBD2. In germline, CDR1 is MNHEY, CDR2 SMNVEV (reference sequence). The CDR3 is made up of 14 amino acids. V shed 5 bases and J 4 bases; nucleotides not matched to a gene: 6. The CDR3 here is CASSEIAGVYEQYF. The CDR3 region has the DNA TGTGCCAGCAGTGAAATAGCGGGAGTATACGAGCAGTACTTC.

This clonotype was seen many times. The chain links TRBV19 to TRBJ2-1; 11 positions agree with TRBD2. Germline trimming cut 4 bases from V and 0 bases from J; bases unmatched to any gene: 5. This CDR3 is 17 amino acids long. The germline V gene has CDR1 LNHDA and CDR2 SQIVND (reference sequence). CDR3 sequence reads: CASSRTSGGYSYNEQFF. CDR3 in DNA: TGTGCCAGTAGTAGAACTAGCGGGGGATACTCCTACAATGAGCAGTTCTTC.

This clonotype is a singleton in its sample. The gene calls are TRBV6-2 or TRBV6-3 and TRBJ2-1, with 14 bases matching TRBD2. The CDR3 contains 16 residues. V gave up 0 bases and J gave up 9 bases; unmatched junction bases: 4. The V gene's germline CDR1 is MNHEY and CDR2 SVGEGT. CDR3 DNA sequence: TGTGCCAGCAGTTACTCGACTAGCGGGAGGGCCATTGAGCAGTTCTTC. Protein: CASSYSTSGRAIEQFF.

This clonotype showed up many times. The CDR3 DNA is TGTGCCAGCAGCCTACAGCGGGAGAACACCGGGGAGCTGTTTTTT. It specifies CASSLQRENTGELFF. The chain has TRBV7-9 and TRBJ2-2, with 7 bases lining up with TRBD2. This CDR3 spans 15 amino acids. The germline V gene has CDR1 SEHNR and CDR2 FQNEAQ (reference sequence). V lost 5 bases to trimming and J lost 1 base; unmatched junction nucleotides: 4.

This clonotype was observed many times. The chain is built from TRBV6-2 or TRBV6-3 and TRBJ2-3; a weak D match, TRBD2 (6 bases). Trimming removed 6 bases at V and 4 bases at J, with 11 bases between. Germline V lookup: CDR1 MNHEY, CDR2 SVGEGT. The CDR3 is made up of 13 amino acids. The CDR3 DNA reads TGTGCCAGCAGATTTGGAGGGCCAGATACGCAGTATTTT. It codes for CASRFGGPDTQYF.

This clonotype showed up just a few times. CDR3: CAIAKGWDRMAEKLFF. CDR3 sequence (DNA): TGTGCCATAGCAAAGGGCTGGGACAGAATGGCTGAAAAACTGTTTTTT. The chain combines TRBV2 with TRBJ1-4; the match to TRBD1 covers 7 bases. The CDR3 has 16 amino acids. Germline trimming cut 10 bases from V and 7 bases from J; bases unmatched to any gene: 18. Germline-derived CDR1 and CDR2 are SNHLY and FYNNEI.

The chain employs TRBV19 and TRBJ1-1; D might be TRBD1 (5 bases). The CDR3 runs 12 residues. Germline V gene lookup returns CDR1 LNHDA and CDR2 SQIVND (reference sequence). V lost 1 base, J lost 7 bases, and 7 bases lay in between. DNA for the CDR3: TGTGCCAGTAGTATAGTGGGACTTGAAGCTTTCTTT. It is translated as CASSIVGLEAFF.